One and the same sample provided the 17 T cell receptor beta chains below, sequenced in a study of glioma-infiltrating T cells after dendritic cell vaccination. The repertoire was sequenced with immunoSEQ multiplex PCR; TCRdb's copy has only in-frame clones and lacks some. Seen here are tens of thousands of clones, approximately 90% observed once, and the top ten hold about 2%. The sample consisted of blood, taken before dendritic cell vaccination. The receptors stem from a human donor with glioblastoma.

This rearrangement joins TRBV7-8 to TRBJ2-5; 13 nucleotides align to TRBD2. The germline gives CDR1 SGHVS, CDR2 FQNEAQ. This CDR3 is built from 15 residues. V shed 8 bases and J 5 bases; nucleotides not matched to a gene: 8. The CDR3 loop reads CASGVGLAGSETQYF. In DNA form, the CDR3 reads TGTGCCAGCGGGGTGGGACTAGCGGGGTCTGAGACCCAGTACTTC. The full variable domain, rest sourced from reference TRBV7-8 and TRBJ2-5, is GAGVSQSPRYKVAKRGQDVALRCDPISGHVSLFWYQQALGQGPEFLTYFQNEAQLDKSGLPSDRFFAERPEGSVSTLKIQRTQQEDSAVYLCASGVGLAGSETQYFGPGTRLLVL.

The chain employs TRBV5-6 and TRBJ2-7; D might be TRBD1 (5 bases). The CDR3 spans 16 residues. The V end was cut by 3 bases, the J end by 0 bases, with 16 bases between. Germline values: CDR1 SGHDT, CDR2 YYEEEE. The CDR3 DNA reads TGTGCCAGCAGCTGGGGCCCCAGGGTCAGCTCCTACGAGCAGTACTTC. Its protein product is CASSWGPRVSSYEQYF.

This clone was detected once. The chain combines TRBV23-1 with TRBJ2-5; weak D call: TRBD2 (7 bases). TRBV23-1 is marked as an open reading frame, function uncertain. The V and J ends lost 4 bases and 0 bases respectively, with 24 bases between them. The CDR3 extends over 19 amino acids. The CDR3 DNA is TGCGCCAGCAGTCCCTCACCGAGGGCGGGGGCCCCAAACCAAGAGACCCAGTACTTC. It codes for CASSPSPRAGAPNQETQYF.

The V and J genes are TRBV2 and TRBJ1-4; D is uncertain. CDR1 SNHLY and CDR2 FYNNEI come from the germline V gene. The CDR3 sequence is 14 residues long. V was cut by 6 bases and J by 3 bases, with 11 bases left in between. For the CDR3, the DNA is TGTGCCAGCAGGATCTACAGTCCTAATGAAAAACTGTTTTTT. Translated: CASRIYSPNEKLFF.

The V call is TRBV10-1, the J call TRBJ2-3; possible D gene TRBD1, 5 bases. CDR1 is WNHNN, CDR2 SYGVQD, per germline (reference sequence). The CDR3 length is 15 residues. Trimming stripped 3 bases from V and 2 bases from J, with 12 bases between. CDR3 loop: CASSDSGLPTDTQYF. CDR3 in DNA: TGCGCCAGCAGTGACTCAGGGTTACCCACAGATACGCAGTATTTT.

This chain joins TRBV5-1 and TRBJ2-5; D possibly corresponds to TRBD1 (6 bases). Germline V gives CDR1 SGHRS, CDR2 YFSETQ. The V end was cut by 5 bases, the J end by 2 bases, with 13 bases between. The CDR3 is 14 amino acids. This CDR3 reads CASRRQAVQETQYF. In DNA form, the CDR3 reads TGCGCCAGCAGACGACAGGCAGTTCAAGAGACCCAGTACTTC.

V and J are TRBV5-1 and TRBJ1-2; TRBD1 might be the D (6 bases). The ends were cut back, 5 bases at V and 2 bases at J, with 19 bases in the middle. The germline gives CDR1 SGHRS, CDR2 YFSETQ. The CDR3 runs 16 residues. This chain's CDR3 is CASRRQDNAPNYGYTF. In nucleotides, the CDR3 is TGCGCCAGCAGAAGACAGGACAACGCCCCGAACTATGGCTACACCTTC.

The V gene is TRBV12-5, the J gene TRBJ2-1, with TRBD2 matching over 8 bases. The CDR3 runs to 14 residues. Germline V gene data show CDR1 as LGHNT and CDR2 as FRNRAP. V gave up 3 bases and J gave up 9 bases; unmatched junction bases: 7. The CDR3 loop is CASGFPARGGEQFF. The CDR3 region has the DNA TGTGCTAGTGGTTTCCCTGCCCGGGGGGGTGAGCAGTTCTTC.

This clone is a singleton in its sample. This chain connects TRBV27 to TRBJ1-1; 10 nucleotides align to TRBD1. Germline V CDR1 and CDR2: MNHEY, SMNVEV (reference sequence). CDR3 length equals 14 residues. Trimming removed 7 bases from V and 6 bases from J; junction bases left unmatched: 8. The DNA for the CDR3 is TGTGCCAGCACCCGACAGGGGGCGCATGCTGAAGCTTTCTTT. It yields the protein CASTRQGAHAEAFF.

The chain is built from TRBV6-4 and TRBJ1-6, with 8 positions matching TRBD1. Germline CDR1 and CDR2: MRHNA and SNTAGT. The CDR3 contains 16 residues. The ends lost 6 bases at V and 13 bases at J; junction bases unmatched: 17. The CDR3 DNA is TGTGCCAGCAGGTCGAAATTCGACAGGGGAATTACGCCCCTCCACTTT. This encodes CASRSKFDRGITPLHF.

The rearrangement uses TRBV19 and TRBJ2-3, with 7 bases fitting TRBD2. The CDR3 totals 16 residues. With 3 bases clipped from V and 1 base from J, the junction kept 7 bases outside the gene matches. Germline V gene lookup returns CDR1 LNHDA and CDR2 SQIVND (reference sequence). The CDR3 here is CASSITGTTRTDTQYF. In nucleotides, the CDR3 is TGTGCCAGTAGTATCACCGGGACTACCCGCACAGATACGCAGTATTTT.

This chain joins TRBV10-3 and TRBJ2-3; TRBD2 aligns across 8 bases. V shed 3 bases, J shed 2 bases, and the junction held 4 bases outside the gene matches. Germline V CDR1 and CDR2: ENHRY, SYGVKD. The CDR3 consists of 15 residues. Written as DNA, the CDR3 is TGTGCCATCAGTGAAGGCGGGGGGACCACAGATACGCAGTATTTT. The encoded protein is CAISEGGGTTDTQYF.

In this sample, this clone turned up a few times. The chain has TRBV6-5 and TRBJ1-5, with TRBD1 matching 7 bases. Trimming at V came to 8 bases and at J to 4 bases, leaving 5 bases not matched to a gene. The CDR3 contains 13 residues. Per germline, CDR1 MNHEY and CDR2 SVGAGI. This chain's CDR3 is CASSGTVNQPQHF. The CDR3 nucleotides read TGTGCCAGCTCCGGGACAGTAAATCAGCCCCAGCATTTT.

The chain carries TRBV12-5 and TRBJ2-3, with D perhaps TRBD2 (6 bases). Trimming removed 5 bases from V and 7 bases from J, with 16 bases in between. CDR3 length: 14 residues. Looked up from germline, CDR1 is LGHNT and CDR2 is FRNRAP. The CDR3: CASGMDYRGNTQYF. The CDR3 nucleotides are TGTGCTAGTGGTATGGACTACCGCGGGAATACGCAGTATTTT. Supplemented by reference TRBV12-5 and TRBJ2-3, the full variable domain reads DARVTQTPRHKVTEMGQEVTMRCQPILGHNTVFWYRQTMMQGLELLAYFRNRAPLDDSGMPKDRFSAEMPDATLATLKIQPSEPRDSAVYFCASGMDYRGNTQYFGPGTRLTVL.

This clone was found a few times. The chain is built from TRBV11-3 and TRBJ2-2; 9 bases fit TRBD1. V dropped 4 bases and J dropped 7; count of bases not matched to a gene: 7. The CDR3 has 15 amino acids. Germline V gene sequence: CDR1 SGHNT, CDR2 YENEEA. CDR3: CASSYGQGSDGELFF. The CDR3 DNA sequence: TGTGCCAGCAGCTATGGACAGGGGTCGGACGGGGAGCTGTTTTTT. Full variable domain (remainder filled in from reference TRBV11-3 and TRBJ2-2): EAGVVQSPRYKIIEKKQPVAFWCNPISGHNTLYWYLQNLGQGPELLIRYENEEAVDDSQLPKDRFSAERLKGVDSTLKIQPAELGDSAVYLCASSYGQGSDGELFFGEGSRLTVL.

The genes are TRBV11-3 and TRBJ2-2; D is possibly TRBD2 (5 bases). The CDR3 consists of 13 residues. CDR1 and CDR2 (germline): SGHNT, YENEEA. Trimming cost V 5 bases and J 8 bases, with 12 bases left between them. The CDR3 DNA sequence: TGTGCCAGCAGCAAAGGAGGAACTGGGGAGCTGTTTTTT. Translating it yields CASSKGGTGELFF.

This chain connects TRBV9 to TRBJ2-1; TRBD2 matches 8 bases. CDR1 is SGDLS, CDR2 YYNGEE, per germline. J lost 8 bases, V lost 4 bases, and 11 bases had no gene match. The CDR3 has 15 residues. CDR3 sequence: CASSKGDGGADEQFF. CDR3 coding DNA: TGTGCCAGCAGCAAAGGGGACGGGGGGGCTGATGAGCAGTTCTTC.